One sample yielded the 27 T cell receptor beta chains listed below, sequenced in a study of a mutant IDH1 vaccine in newly diagnosed glioma. Data came from immunoSEQ multiplex PCR; TCRdb stores just in-frame clones and leaves some out. The sample records 35,000 to 45,000 clones, roughly 81% being singletons. Antigen specificity for these receptors is unknown. Regarding time point: week 5, during vaccination. All doses held 300 ug of mutant IDH1 20-mer peptide, with topical imiquimod. The sequences come from PBMCs, collected from a glioma patient whose treatment included an IDH1 peptide vaccine. The receptors derive from a man between 45 and 60 years old with glioma.

The chain employs TRBV7-8 and TRBJ1-4; D remains unclear. The germline V and J ends were trimmed by 1 base and 4 bases, with 4 bases remaining between them. This CDR3 is 13 amino acids long. Germline-derived CDR1 and CDR2 are SGHVS and FQNEAQ. The CDR3 here is CASSLGINEKLFF. CDR3 DNA: TGTGCCAGCAGCTTAGGGATTAATGAAAAACTGTTTTTT.

The chain is built from TRBV5-1 and TRBJ1-5; TRBD1 matches at 7 bases. CDR3 size: 15 residues. J gave up 3 bases and V 4 bases, and 7 bases lay outside the gene matches. Germline CDR1 reads SGHRS; CDR2 reads YFSETQ. This chain's CDR3 is CASSRDGTDNQPQHF. DNA of the CDR3: TGCGCCAGCAGCAGGGACGGGACAGACAATCAGCCCCAGCATTTT.

The chain uses TRBV27 and TRBJ2-2; 7 bases line up with TRBD2. Germline CDR1 and CDR2: MNHEY and SMNVEV (reference sequence). Unmatched junction bases numbered 10, after V lost 8 bases and J lost 4 bases. CDR3 length: 15 residues. This chain's CDR3 is CASRVASGSTGELFF. Here the CDR3 DNA reads TGTGCCAGCCGGGTGGCTAGCGGTAGCACCGGGGAGCTGTTTTTT.

This chain joins TRBV28 and TRBJ2-6; D remains unclear. Germline V gene lookup returns CDR1 MDHEN and CDR2 SYDVKM. This CDR3 region has 19 residues. V lost 6 bases to trimming and J lost 0 bases, with 21 bases between them. In DNA, the CDR3 is TGTGCCAGCAGCCCGACTTTCGAGGCTTACCTCTCTGGGGCCAACGTCCTGACTTTC. Encoded protein: CASSPTFEAYLSGANVLTF. The variable domain in full, completed from reference TRBV28 and TRBJ2-6, reads DVKVTQSSRYLVKRTGEKVFLECVQDMDHENMFWYRQDPGLGLRLIYFSYDVKMKEKGDIPEGYSVSREKKERFSLILESASTNQTSMYLCASSPTFEAYLSGANVLTFGAGSRLTVL.

The chain has TRBV28 and TRBJ1-5; D remains unclear. CDR3 length: 12 residues. The V and J ends lost 4 bases and 11 bases respectively, with 12 bases between them. Germline V lookup: CDR1 MDHEN, CDR2 SYDVKM. CDR3 sequence: CASSSPFKSQHF. The CDR3 bases are TGTGCCAGCAGTTCACCGTTCAAGTCCCAGCATTTT.

The chain has TRBV11-2 and TRBJ2-1; D uncertain. The CDR3 consists of 14 residues. Germline V CDR1 and CDR2: SGHAT, FQNNGV. Trimming left V 1 base short and J 0 bases short, with 4 bases between. As DNA, the CDR3 is TGTGCCAGCAGCTTAGGTAGCTCCTACAATGAGCAGTTCTTC. Protein product: CASSLGSSYNEQFF.

The count of this clone is one. The chain carries TRBV5-5 and TRBJ1-5; weak D call: TRBD1 (6 bases). The CDR3 contains 14 residues. Trimming left V 0 bases short and J 4 bases short, with 8 bases between. Per germline, CDR1 SGHKS and CDR2 YYEKEE (reference sequence). The CDR3 sequence is CASSLAQGNQPQHF. The CDR3, as DNA: TGTGCCAGCAGCTTGGCACAGGGAAATCAGCCCCAGCATTTT.

This chain uses TRBV19 with TRBJ2-7; weak D call: TRBD2 (6 bases). Trimming cost V 8 bases and J 2 bases, with 16 bases left between them. The CDR3 contains 14 residues. Germline CDR1 LNHDA, CDR2 SQIVND (reference sequence). This chain's CDR3 is CASSPGDGPYEQYF. The CDR3 DNA reads TGTGCCAGTTCTCCGGGGGACGGTCCCTACGAGCAGTACTTC.

The J gene is TRBJ2-5, the V gene TRBV5-1; 9 bases line up with TRBD1. Germline-derived CDR1 and CDR2 are SGHRS and YFSETQ. The CDR3 runs to 15 residues. J gave up 5 bases and V 3 bases, and 8 bases lay outside the gene matches. The CDR3 DNA sequence: TGCGCCAGCAGCTCTGGACAGGGGTGGGGGGAGACCCAGTACTTC. Amino acid sequence: CASSSGQGWGETQYF. The whole variable domain, filled in from reference TRBV5-1 and TRBJ2-5, reads KAGVTQTPRYLIKTRGQQVTLSCSPISGHRSVSWYQQTPGQGLQFLFEYFSETQRNKGNFPGRFSGRQFSNSRSEMNVSTLELGDSALYLCASSSGQGWGETQYFGPGTRLLVL.

The rearrangement uses TRBV5-1 and TRBJ2-1; 9 nucleotides line up with TRBD2. V shed 2 bases and J 5 bases; nucleotides not matched to a gene: 5. CDR3 length equals 15 residues. Germline CDR1 reads SGHRS; CDR2 reads YFSETQ. This CDR3 reads CASSLGLALNNEQFF. In nucleotides, the CDR3 is TGCGCCAGCAGCTTAGGACTAGCGTTGAACAATGAGCAGTTCTTC.

A few counts support this clone. The CDR3 loop reads CASRPDGTGELFF. The CDR3 DNA reads as TGCGCCAGCAGACCGGACGGGACCGGGGAGCTGTTTTTT. This chain joins TRBV5-1 and TRBJ2-2, with D unclear. V was shortened by 5 bases and J by 5 bases, with 10 bases between the two germline ends. Germline-derived CDR1 and CDR2 are SGHRS and YFSETQ. The CDR3 sequence is 13 residues long.

The J gene is TRBJ2-1, the V gene TRBV13, with D possibly being TRBD1 or TRBD2 (5 bases each). Germline V gene sequence: CDR1 PRHDT, CDR2 FYEKMQ (reference sequence). CDR3 length: 19 residues. V was pared by 5 bases and J by 0 bases, with 23 bases between. The CDR3 sequence is CASSPSRRGWVSSYNEQFF. The CDR3 bases are TGTGCCAGCAGCCCGTCCCGTCGGGGCTGGGTTTCCTCCTACAATGAGCAGTTCTTC. Full variable domain (rest looked up from reference TRBV13 and TRBJ2-1): AAGVIQSPRHLIKEKRETATLKCYPIPRHDTVYWYQQGPGQDPQFLISFYEKMQSDKGSIPDRFSAQQFSDYHSELNMSSLELGDSALYFCASSPSRRGWVSSYNEQFFGPGTRLTVL.

This sequence joins TRBV6-6 and TRBJ2-1; D gene uncertain. The V end was cut by 5 bases, the J end by 5 bases, with 4 bases between. In germline, CDR1 is MNHNY, CDR2 SVGAGI (reference sequence). There are 11 residues in the CDR3. The chain's CDR3 is CASSRNNEQFF. CDR3 bases: TGTGCCAGCAGTAGGAACAATGAGCAGTTCTTC.

The J gene is TRBJ1-2, the V gene TRBV5-1; 7 nucleotides match TRBD1. The CDR3 runs 15 residues. Trimming cost V 3 bases and J 4 bases; bases outside gene matches: 9. Germline-derived CDR1 and CDR2 are SGHRS and YFSETQ. CDR3 sequence: CASSSQRGPSYGYTF. For the CDR3, the DNA is TGCGCCAGCAGCTCCCAGAGGGGGCCTTCCTATGGCTACACCTTC.

The chain joins TRBV11-2 to TRBJ1-1; D gene ambiguous. Trimming took 0 bases from V and 7 from J, leaving 9 bases between them. Germline V gene lookup returns CDR1 SGHAT and CDR2 FQNNGV. The CDR3 loop spans 13 amino acids. The CDR3, as DNA: TGTGCCAGCAGCTTAGAGTCTGATCGTGAAGCTTTCTTT. Translated, it gives CASSLESDREAFF.

The chain carries TRBV29-1 and TRBJ1-2, with D possibly TRBD1 on 5 matching bases. The CDR3 has 17 residues. Per germline, CDR1 SQVTM and CDR2 ANQGSEA. V lost 7 bases to trimming and J lost 2 bases, with 26 bases between them. The CDR3 reads CSANGQGEGRTNYGYTF. The CDR3 nucleotides are TGCAGCGCCAACGGCCAGGGTGAAGGTAGGACGAACTATGGCTACACCTTC.

The chain recombines TRBV5-1 with TRBJ1-3; weak D call: TRBD1 (5 bases). V lost 0 bases and J 4 bases, leaving 8 bases between the germline ends. Germline CDR1 reads SGHRS; CDR2 reads YFSETQ. The length of the CDR3 is 14 residues. CDR3: CASSLGGLGNTIYF. The CDR3, as DNA: TGCGCCAGCAGCTTGGGGGGCCTGGGAAACACCATATATTTT.

The gene calls are TRBV7-8 and TRBJ1-1; D ambiguous. Germline lookup yields CDR1 SGHVS and CDR2 FQNEAQ. Deletions cut 5 bases from V and 0 bases from J, with 13 bases between. The CDR3 totals 15 residues. The CDR3 DNA follows: TGTGCCAGCAGCCGCCCTGGGCGGGTGAACACTGAAGCTTTCTTT. Protein product: CASSRPGRVNTEAFF.

The chain recombines TRBV29-1 with TRBJ2-1; D is tentatively TRBD1 or TRBD2 (5 bases each). The CDR3 covers 14 residues. V lost 7 bases and J 3 bases, leaving 16 bases between the germline ends. Germline CDR1 and CDR2: SQVTM and ANQGSEA. The CDR3 nucleotides are TGCAGCGGGCAGCGAGGGGTAGGCTACAATGAGCAGTTCTTC. Its protein is CSGQRGVGYNEQFF.

This clone was recorded only once. This sequence joins TRBV5-4 and TRBJ2-3; D remains ambiguous. The V end lost 4 bases, the J end lost 2 bases, and 11 bases lay between the germline ends. The CDR3 sequence is 14 residues long. CDR1 SGHNT and CDR2 YYREEE come from the germline V gene (reference sequence). The CDR3 sequence: CASSLGLFTDTQYF. Here the CDR3 DNA reads TGTGCCAGCAGCCTGGGGTTGTTCACAGATACGCAGTATTTT.

The J gene is TRBJ1-2, the V gene TRBV29-1; D might be TRBD1 (6 bases). The CDR3 extends over 13 amino acids. The V gene lost 3 bases and the J gene lost 4 bases, with 12 bases spanning the gap. The germline V gene has CDR1 SQVTM and CDR2 ANQGSEA. CDR3 sequence (DNA): TGCAGCGTTGAGGACAGCCCCATCTATGGCTACACCTTC. Its translation: CSVEDSPIYGYTF.

The chain has TRBV5-1 and TRBJ2-2; 11 bases line up with TRBD2. The length of the CDR3 is 17 residues. Germline CDR1 is SGHRS and CDR2 is YFSETQ. Trimming cost V 1 base and J 8 bases; bases outside gene matches: 10. This CDR3 reads CASSLTLAGGVTGELFF. The CDR3 DNA reads as TGCGCCAGCAGCTTGACCCTAGCGGGGGGAGTTACTGGGGAGCTGTTTTTT.

The chain joins TRBV6-1 to TRBJ2-2; possibly TRBD2 for D (6 bases). Looked up from germline, CDR1 is MNHNS and CDR2 is SASEGT. This CDR3 is 15 amino acids long. The V and J ends lost 6 bases and 4 bases respectively, with 15 bases between them. CDR3 DNA sequence: TGTGCCAGCAGGGAGGGTTCCCCGGGCACCGGGGAGCTGTTTTTT. It is translated as CASREGSPGTGELFF.

The V gene is TRBV6-6, the J gene TRBJ1-2, with TRBD1 as a possible D gene (6 bases). V shed 5 bases and J shed 2 bases, with 9 bases lying between them. This CDR3 has 13 amino acids. Germline V gene data show CDR1 as MNHNY and CDR2 as SVGAGI (reference sequence). CDR3 in amino acids: CASSPGTNYGYTF. For the CDR3, the DNA is TGTGCCAGCAGTCCCGGGACAAACTATGGCTACACCTTC.

The chain recombines TRBV2 with TRBJ1-5, with D perhaps TRBD1 (5 bases). The CDR3 has 14 amino acids. V dropped 3 bases and J dropped 5 bases, with 11 bases sitting between them. The germline V gene has CDR1 SNHLY and CDR2 FYNNEI. The DNA of the CDR3 is TGTGCCAGCAGTGAGCAGGGATCTGATCAGCCCCAGCATTTT. Translated: CASSEQGSDQPQHF.

The chain is built from TRBV10-3 and TRBJ2-1; perhaps TRBD1 as D (6 bases). V was cut by 6 bases and J by 10 bases, with 10 bases left in between. The CDR3 covers 11 residues. CDR1 and CDR2 from the germline V gene are ENHRY and SYGVKD. CDR3 amino acids: CAISRGNEQFF. In DNA, the CDR3 is TGTGCCATCAGCAGGGGTAACGAGCAGTTCTTC.

CDR3 protein: CASSLAGGKPQHF. CDR3 nucleotide sequence: TGTGCCAGCAGCTTAGCAGGTGGTAAGCCCCAGCATTTT. V is TRBV7-8 and J is TRBJ1-5; D is undetermined. CDR3 length: 13 amino acids. V was clipped by 0 bases and J by 8 bases, with 8 bases between them. Germline CDR1 reads SGHVS; CDR2 reads FQNEAQ.